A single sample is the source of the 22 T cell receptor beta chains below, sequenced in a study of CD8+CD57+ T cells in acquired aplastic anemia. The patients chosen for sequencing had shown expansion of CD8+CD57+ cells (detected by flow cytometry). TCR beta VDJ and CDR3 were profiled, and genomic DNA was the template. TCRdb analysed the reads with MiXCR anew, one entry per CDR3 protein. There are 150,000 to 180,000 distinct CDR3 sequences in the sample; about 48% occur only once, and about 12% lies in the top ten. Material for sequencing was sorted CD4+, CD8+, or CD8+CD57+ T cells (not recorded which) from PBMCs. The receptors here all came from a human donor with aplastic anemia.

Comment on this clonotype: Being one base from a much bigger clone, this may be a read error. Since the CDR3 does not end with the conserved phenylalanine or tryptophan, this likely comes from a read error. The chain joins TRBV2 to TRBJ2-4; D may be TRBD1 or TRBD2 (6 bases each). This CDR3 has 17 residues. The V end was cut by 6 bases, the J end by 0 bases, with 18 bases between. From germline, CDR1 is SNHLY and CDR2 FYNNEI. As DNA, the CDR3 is TGTGCCAGCAGGCCTTCTGGTGGGGGGCTAGCCAAAAACATTCAGTACATC. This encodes CASRPSGGGLAKNIQYI.

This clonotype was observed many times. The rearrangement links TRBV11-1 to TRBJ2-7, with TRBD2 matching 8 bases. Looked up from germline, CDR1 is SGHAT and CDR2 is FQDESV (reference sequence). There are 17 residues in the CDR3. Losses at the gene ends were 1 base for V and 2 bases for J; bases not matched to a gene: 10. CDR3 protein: CASSLVGGTSPPYEQYF. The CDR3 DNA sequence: TGTGCCAGCAGCTTAGTAGGGGGGACTAGTCCTCCCTACGAGCAGTACTTC. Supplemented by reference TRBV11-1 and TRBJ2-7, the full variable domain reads EAEVAQSPRYKITEKSQAVAFWCDPISGHATLYWYRQILGQGPELLVQFQDESVVDDSQLPKDRFSAERLKGVDSTLKIQPAELGDSAMYLCASSLVGGTSPPYEQYFGPGTRLTVT.

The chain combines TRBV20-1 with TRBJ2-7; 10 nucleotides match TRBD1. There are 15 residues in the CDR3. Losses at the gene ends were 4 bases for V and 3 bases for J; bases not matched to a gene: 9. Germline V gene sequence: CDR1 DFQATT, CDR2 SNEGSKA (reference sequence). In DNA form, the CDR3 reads TGCAGTGCTACCATCGCGGACAGGGGGTACTACGAGCAGTACTTC. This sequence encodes CSATIADRGYYEQYF.

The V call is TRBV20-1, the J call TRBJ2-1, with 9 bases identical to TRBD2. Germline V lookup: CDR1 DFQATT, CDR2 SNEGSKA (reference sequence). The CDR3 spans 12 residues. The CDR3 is CSTSTSGNEQFF. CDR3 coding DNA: TGCAGCACCTCGACTAGCGGCAATGAGCAGTTCTTC.

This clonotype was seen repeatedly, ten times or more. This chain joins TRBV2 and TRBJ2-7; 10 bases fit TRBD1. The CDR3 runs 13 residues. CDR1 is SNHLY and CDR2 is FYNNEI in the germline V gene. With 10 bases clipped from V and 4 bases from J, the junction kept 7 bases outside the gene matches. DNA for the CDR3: TGTGCCACCCGGACAGGGGGAAATTACGAGCAGTACTTC. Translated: CATRTGGNYEQYF.

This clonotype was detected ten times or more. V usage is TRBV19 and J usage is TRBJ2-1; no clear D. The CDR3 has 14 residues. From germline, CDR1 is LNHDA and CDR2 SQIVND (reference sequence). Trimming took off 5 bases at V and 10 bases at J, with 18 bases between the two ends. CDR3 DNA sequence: TGTGCCAGTAGTGGCCAGAGAAGGGCCGGCGAGCAGTTCTTC. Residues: CASSGQRRAGEQFF.

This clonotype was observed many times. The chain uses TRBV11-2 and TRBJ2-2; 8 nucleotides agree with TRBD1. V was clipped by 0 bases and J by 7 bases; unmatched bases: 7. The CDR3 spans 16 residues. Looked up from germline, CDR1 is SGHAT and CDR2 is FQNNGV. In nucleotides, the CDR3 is TGTGCCAGCAGCTTAGATAGGACAGGGATCATCGGGGAGCTGTTTTTT. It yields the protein CASSLDRTGIIGELFF.

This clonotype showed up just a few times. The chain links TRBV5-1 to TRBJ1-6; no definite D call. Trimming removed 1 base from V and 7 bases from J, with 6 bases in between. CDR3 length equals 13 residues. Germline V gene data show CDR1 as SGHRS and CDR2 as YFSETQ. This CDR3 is CASSLMGNSPLHF. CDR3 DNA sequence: TGCGCCAGCAGCTTGATGGGCAATTCACCCCTCCACTTT. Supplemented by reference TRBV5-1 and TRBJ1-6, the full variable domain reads KAGVTQTPRYLIKTRGQQVTLSCSPISGHRSVSWYQQTPGQGLQFLFEYFSETQRNKGNFPGRFSGRQFSNSRSEMNVSTLELGDSALYLCASSLMGNSPLHFGNGTRLTVT.

CDR3 amino acids: CASSIGIAMDYNEQFF. CDR3 DNA: TGTGCCAGTAGTATCGGAATAGCGATGGATTACAATGAGCAGTTCTTC. J is TRBJ2-1 and V is TRBV19; D perhaps matches TRBD2 (5 bases). Deletions cut 3 bases from V and 4 bases from J, with 16 bases between. This CDR3 region has 16 residues. Germline lookup yields CDR1 LNHDA and CDR2 SQIVND (reference sequence). The full variable domain, in which reference TRBV19 and TRBJ2-1 provide the parts outside the CDR3, is DGGITQSPKYLFRKEGQNVTLSCEQNLNHDAMYWYRQDPGQGLRLIYYSQIVNDFQKGDIAEGYSVSREKKESFPLTVTSAQKNPTAFYLCASSIGIAMDYNEQFFGPGTRLTVL.

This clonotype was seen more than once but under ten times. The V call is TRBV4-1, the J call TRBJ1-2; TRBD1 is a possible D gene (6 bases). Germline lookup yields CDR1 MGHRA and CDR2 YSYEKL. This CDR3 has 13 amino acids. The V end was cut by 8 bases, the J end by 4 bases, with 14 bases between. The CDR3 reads CASGGGGSYGYTF. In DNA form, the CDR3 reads TGCGCCAGCGGAGGGGGGGGAAGCTATGGCTACACCTTC.

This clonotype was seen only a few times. Here the CDR3 reads CASSINPLANANTGELFF. CDR3 nucleotide sequence: TGTGCCAGTAGTATAAACCCACTAGCGAACGCGAACACCGGGGAGCTGTTTTTT. V usage is TRBV19 and J usage is TRBJ2-2; 7 positions agree with TRBD2. The germline gives CDR1 LNHDA, CDR2 SQIVND (reference sequence). Trimming took 2 bases from V and 0 from J; bases not matched to a gene: 9. The CDR3 runs 18 residues.

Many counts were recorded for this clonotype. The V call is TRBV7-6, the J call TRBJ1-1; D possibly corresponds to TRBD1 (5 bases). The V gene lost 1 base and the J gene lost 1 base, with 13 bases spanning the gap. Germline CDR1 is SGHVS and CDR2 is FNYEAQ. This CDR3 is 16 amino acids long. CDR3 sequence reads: CASSLDRSGGNTEAFF. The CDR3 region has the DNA TGTGCCAGCAGCTTAGACAGGAGTGGGGGGAACACTGAAGCTTTCTTT.

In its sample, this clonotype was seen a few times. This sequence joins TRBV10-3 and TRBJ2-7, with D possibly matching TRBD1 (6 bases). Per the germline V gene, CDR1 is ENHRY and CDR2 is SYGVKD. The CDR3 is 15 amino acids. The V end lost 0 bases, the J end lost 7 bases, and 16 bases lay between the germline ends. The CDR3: CAISESTGRSGEQYF. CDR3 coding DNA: TGTGCCATCAGTGAGTCAACAGGGAGATCGGGAGAGCAGTACTTC.

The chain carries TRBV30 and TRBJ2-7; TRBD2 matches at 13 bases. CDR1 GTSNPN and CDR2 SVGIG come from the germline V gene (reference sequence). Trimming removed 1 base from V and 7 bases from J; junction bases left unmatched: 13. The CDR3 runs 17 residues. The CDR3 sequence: CAWSGARTSGGAREQYF. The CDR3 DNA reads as TGTGCCTGGAGTGGGGCGCGAACTAGCGGGGGGGCGAGGGAGCAGTACTTC.

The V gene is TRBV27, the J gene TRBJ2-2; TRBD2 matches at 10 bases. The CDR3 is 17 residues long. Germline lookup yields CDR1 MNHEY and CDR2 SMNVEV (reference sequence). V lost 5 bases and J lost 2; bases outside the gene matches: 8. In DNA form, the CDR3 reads TGTGCCAGCAGTAATCTAGCGGGGGCTACAAACACCGGGGAGCTGTTTTTT. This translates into CASSNLAGATNTGELFF.

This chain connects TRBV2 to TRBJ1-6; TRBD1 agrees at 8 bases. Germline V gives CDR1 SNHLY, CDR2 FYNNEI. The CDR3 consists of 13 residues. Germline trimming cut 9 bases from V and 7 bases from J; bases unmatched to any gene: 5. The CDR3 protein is CASRQGPNSPLHF. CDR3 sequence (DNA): TGTGCCAGTCGACAGGGGCCGAATTCACCCCTCCACTTT.

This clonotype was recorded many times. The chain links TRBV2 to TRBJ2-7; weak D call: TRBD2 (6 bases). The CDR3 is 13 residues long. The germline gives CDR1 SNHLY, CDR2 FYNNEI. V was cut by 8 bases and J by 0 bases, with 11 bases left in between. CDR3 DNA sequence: TGTGCCAGCCGGGACTTGCCCTCCTACGAGCAGTACTTC. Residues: CASRDLPSYEQYF.

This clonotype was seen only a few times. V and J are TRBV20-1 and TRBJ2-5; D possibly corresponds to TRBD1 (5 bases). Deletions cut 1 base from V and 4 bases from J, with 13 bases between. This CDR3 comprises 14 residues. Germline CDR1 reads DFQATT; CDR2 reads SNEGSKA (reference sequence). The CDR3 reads CSARARRVGETQYF. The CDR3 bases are TGCAGTGCTAGAGCGCGCAGGGTGGGAGAGACCCAGTACTTC.

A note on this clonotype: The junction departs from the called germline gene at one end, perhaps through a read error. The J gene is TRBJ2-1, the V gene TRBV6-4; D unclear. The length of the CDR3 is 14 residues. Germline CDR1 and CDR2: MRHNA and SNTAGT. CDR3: CASSSGLAYNEQSF. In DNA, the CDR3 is TGTGCCAGCAGTTCCGGATTGGCCTACAATGAGCAGTCCTTC.

The CDR3 here is CASSEPSQETQYF. The CDR3 region has the DNA TGTGCCAGCAGTGAGCCGAGCCAAGAGACCCAGTACTTC. The chain recombines TRBV2 with TRBJ2-5, with no clear D. Per the germline V gene, CDR1 is SNHLY and CDR2 is FYNNEI. The CDR3 has 13 amino acids. V gave up 3 bases and J gave up 1 base, with 6 bases separating them.

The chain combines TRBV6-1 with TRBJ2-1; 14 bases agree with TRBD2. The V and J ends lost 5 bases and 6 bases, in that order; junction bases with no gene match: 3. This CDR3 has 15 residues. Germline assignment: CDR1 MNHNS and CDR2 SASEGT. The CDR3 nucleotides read TGTGCCAGCAGTCGGACTAGCGGGGGGCCCAATGAGCAGTTCTTC. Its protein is CASSRTSGGPNEQFF.

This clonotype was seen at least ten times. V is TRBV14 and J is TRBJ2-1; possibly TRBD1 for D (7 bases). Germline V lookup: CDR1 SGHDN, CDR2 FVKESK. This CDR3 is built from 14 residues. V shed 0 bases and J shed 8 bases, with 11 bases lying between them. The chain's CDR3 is CASSQDRRGHEQFF. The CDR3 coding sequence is TGTGCCAGCAGCCAAGATCGGAGGGGGCATGAGCAGTTCTTC.